The rows below give T cell receptor beta chains drawn from one sample of a study of cytomegalovirus exposure and HLA in healthy donors. Assay: immunoSEQ multiplex PCR; the TCRdb copy retains only in-frame clones and omits some. Its table lists some 39,000 clones. Sequencing used PBMCs. All receptors come from a man younger than 45 in good health and CMV-seronegative. Each CDR3 is given with its conserved first and last residue.

V gene: TRBV18; J gene: TRBJ2-2; CDR3 protein: CASSPVRGSAGELFF
V gene: TRBV7-9; J gene: TRBJ1-2; CDR3 protein: CASSLVSPGNYGYTF
V gene: TRBV28; J gene: TRBJ1-3; CDR3 protein: CASSLQGADGNTIYF
V gene: TRBV13; J gene: TRBJ1-5; CDR3 protein: CASSDSRSGNQPQHF
V gene: TRBV5-6; J gene: TRBJ1-5; CDR3 protein: CASRLRRAGFDQPQHF
V gene: TRBV6-1; J gene: TRBJ2-7; CDR3 protein: CASPGTGGVEQYF
V gene: TRBV10-3; J gene: TRBJ1-2; CDR3 protein: CAISERFRVETPSWVSGGYGYTF
V gene: TRBV7-2; J gene: TRBJ1-3; CDR3 protein: CASSPGGFSGNTIYF
V gene: TRBV6-5; J gene: TRBJ2-7; CDR3 protein: CASSWGTGGAYEQYF
V gene: TRBV25-1; J gene: TRBJ2-5; CDR3 protein: CASSGAGGTTQETQYF
V gene: TRBV10-3; J gene: TRBJ2-1; CDR3 protein: CAISEAGFGNEQFF